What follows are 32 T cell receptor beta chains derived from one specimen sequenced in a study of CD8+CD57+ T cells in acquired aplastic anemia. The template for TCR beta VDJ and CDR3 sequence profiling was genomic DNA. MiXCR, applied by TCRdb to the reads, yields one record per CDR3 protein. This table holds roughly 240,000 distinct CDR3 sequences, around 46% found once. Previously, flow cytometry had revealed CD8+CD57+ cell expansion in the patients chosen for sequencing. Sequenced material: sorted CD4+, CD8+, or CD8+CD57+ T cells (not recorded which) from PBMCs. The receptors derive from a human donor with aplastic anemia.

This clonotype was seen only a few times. CDR3: CASRLGEPDTQYF. CDR3 in DNA: TGTGCCAGCAGATTAGGGGAGCCCGATACGCAGTATTTT. The chain couples TRBV2 to TRBJ2-3; tentatively, D is TRBD1 or TRBD2 (5 bases each). Trimming stripped 6 bases from V and 6 bases from J, with 13 bases between. Germline V gene sequence: CDR1 SNHLY, CDR2 FYNNEI. The CDR3 loop spans 13 amino acids. The full variable domain, its missing parts supplied by reference TRBV2 and TRBJ2-3, is EPEVTQTPSHQVTQMGQEVILRCVPISNHLYFYWYRQILGQKVEFLVSFYNNEISEKSEIFDDQFSVERPDGSNFTLKIRSTKLEDSAMYFCASRLGEPDTQYFGPGTRLTVL.

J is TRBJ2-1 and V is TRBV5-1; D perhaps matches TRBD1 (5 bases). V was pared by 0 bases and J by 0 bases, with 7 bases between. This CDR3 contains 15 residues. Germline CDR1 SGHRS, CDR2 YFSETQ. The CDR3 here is CASSLVRGSYNEQFF. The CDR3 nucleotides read TGCGCCAGCAGCTTGGTTAGGGGCTCCTACAATGAGCAGTTCTTC.

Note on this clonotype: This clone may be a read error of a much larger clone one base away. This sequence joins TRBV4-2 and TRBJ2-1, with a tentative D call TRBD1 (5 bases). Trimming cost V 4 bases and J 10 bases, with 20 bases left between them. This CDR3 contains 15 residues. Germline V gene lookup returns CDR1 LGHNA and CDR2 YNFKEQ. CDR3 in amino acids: CASSRLPQGDAEQFF. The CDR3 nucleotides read TGTGCCAGCAGCCGACTGCCCCAGGGCGACGCGGAGCAGTTCTTC.

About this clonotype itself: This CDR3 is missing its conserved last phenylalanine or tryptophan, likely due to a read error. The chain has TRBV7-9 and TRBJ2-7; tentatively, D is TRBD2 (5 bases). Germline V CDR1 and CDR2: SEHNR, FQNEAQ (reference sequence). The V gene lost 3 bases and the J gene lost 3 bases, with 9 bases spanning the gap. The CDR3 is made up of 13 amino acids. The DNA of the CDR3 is TGTGCCAGCAGCTTTGCAGAGGGCTACGAGCAGTACCTC. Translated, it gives CASSFAEGYEQYL.

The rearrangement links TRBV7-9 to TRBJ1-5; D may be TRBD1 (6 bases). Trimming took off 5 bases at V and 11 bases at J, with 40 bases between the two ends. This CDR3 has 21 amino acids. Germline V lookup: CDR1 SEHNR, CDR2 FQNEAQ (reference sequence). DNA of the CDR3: TGTGCCAGCAGCATTAGCGGGGGAGGGTGGGCAGGGGCCGTCGTGAAAGAGACCCAGCATTTT. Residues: CASSISGGGWAGAVVKETQHF.

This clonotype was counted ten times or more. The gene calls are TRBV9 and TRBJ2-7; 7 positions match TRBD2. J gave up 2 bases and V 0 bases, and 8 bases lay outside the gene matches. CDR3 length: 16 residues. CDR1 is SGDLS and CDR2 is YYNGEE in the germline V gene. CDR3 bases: TGTGCCAGCAGCGTAGGGGTAGCGGGTTACACCTACGAGCAGTACTTC. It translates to CASSVGVAGYTYEQYF.

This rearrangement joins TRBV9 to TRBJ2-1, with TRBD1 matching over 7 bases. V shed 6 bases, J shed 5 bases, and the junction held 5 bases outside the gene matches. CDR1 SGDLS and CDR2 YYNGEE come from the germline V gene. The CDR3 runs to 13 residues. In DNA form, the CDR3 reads TGTGCCAGCAAGGGGGACAGCGACAATGAGCAGTTCTTC. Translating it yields CASKGDSDNEQFF.

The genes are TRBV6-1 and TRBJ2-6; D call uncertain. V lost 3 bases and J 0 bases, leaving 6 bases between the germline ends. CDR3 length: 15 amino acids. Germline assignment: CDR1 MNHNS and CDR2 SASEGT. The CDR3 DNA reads TGTGCCAGCAGTGAGGGATACTCTGGGGCCAACGTCCTGACTTTC. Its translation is CASSEGYSGANVLTF.

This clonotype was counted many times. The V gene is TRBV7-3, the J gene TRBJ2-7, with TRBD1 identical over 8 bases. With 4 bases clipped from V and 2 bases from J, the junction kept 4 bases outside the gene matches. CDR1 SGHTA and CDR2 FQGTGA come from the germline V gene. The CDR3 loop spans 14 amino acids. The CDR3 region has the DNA TGTGCCAGCAGCTCCGGACAGGGACCCTACGAGCAGTACTTC. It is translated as CASSSGQGPYEQYF. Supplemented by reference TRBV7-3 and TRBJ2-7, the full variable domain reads GAGVSQTPSNKVTEKGKYVELRCDPISGHTALYWYRQSLGQGPEFLIYFQGTGAADDSGLPNDRFFAVRPEGSVSTLKIQRTERGDSAVYLCASSSGQGPYEQYFGPGTRLTVT.

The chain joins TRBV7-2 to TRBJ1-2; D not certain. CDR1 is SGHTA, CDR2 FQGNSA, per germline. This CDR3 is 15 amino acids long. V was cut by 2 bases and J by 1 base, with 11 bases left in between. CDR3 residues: CASSLRADLNYGYTF. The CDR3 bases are TGTGCCAGCAGCTTAAGGGCTGACCTTAACTATGGCTACACCTTC.

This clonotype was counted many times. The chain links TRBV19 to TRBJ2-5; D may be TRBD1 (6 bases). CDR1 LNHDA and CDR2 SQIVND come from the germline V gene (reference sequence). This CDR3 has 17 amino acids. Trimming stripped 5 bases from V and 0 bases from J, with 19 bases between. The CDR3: CASSVAAHRADQETQYF. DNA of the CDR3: TGTGCCAGTAGTGTTGCGGCCCACAGGGCGGACCAAGAGACCCAGTACTTC.

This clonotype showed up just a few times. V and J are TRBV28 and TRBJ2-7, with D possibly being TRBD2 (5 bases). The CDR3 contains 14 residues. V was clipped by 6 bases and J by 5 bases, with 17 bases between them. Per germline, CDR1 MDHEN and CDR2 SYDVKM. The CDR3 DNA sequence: TGTGCCAGCAGCTTAAGACTCGGAGGCAACGAGCAGTACTTC. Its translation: CASSLRLGGNEQYF.

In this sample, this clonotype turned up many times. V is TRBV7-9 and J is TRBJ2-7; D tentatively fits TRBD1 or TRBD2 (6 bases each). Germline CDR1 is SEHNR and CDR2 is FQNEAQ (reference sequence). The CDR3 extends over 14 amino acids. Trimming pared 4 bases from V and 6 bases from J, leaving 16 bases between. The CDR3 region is CASSSQQGGGEQYF. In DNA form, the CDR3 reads TGTGCCAGCAGCTCACAACAGGGAGGCGGCGAGCAGTACTTC.

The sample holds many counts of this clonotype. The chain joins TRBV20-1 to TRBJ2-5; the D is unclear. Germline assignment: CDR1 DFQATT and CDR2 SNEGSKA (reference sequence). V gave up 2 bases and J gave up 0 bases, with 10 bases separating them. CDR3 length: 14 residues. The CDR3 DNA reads TGCAGTGCTAGACCCCCCCGGTACCAAGAGACCCAGTACTTC. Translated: CSARPPRYQETQYF.

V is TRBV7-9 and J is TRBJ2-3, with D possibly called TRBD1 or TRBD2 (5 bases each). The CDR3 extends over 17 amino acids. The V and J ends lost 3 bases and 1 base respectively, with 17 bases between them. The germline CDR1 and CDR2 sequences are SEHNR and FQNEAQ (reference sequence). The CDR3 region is CASSFGLEGRGTDTQYF. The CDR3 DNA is TGTGCCAGCAGCTTTGGCCTCGAGGGGAGAGGCACAGATACGCAGTATTTT.

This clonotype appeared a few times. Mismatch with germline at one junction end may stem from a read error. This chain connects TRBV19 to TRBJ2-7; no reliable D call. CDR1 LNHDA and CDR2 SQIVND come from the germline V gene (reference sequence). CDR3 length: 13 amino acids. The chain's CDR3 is CASSPVSSHEQYF. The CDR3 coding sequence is TGTGCCAGTAGTCCGGTGAGCTCCCACGAGCAGTACTTC.

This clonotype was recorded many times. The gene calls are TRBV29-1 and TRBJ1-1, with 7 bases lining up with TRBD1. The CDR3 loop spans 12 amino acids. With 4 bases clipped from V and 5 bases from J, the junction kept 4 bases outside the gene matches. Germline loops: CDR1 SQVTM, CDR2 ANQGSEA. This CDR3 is CSVATGRTEAFF. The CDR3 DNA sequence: TGCAGCGTTGCGACAGGGCGGACTGAAGCTTTCTTT. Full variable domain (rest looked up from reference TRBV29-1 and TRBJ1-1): SAVISQKPSRDICQRGTSLTIQCQVDSQVTMMFWYRQQPGQSLTLIATANQGSEATYESGFVIDKFPISRPNLTFSTLTVSNMSPEDSSIYLCSVATGRTEAFFGQGTRLTVV.

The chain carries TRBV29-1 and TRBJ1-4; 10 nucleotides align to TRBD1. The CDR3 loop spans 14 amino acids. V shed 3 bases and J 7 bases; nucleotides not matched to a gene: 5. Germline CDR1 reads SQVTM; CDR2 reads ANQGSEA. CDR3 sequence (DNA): TGCAGCGTTGACCAGACAGGGGGCGGTGAAAAACTGTTTTTT. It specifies CSVDQTGGGEKLFF.

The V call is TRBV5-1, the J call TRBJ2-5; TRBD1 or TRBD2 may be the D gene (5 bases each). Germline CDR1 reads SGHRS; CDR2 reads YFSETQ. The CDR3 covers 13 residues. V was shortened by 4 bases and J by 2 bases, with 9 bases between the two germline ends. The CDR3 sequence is CASSPGRQETQYF. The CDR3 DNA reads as TGCGCCAGCAGCCCGGGACGGCAAGAGACCCAGTACTTC.

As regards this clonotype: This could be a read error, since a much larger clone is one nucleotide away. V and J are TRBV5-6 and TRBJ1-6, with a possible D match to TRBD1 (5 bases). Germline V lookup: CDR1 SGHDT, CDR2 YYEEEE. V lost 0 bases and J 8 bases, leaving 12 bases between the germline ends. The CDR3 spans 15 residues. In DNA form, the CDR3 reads TGTGCCAGCAGCTTGGGGGGACTCCGTGATTCACCCCTCCACTTT. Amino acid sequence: CASSLGGLRDSPLHF.

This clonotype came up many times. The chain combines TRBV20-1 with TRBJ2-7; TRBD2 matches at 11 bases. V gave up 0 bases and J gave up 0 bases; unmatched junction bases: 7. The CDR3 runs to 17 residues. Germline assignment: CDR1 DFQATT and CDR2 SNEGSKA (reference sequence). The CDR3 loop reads CSARDPGTSGSSYEQYF. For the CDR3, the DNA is TGCAGTGCTAGAGACCCCGGGACTAGCGGATCCTCCTACGAGCAGTACTTC.

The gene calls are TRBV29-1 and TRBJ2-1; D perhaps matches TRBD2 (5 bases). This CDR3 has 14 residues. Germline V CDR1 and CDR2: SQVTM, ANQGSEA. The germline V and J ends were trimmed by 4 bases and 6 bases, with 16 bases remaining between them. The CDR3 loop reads CSVAAGVTGNEQFF. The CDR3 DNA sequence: TGCAGCGTTGCGGCGGGCGTGACCGGCAATGAGCAGTTCTTC.

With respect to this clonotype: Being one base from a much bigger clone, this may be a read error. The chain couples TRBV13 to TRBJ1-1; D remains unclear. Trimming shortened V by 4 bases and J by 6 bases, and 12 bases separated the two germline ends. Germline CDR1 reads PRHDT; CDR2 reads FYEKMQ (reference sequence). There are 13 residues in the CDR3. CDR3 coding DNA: TGTGCCAGCAGCTGGCAGGAGCAGGCTGAAGCTTTCTTT. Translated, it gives CASSWQEQAEAFF.

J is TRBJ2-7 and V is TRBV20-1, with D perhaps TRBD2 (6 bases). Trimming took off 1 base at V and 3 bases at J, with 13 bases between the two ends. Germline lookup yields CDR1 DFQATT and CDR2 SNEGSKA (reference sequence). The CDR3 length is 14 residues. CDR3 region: CSARGAGTLYEQYF. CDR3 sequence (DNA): TGCAGTGCTAGAGGGGCGGGAACACTCTACGAGCAGTACTTC.

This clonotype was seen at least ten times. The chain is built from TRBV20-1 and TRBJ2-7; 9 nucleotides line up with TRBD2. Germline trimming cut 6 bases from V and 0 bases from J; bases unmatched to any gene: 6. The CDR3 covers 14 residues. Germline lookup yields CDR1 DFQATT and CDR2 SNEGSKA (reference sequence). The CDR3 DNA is TGCAGTGCAAGACTAGCGGTAAGCTCCTACGAGCAGTACTTC. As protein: CSARLAVSSYEQYF.

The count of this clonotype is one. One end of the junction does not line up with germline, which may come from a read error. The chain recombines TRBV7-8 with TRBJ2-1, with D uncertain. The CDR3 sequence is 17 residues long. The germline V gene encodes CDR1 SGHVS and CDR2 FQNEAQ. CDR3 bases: TGTGCCAGCACACTTAGCTCTTTGGGATTATCCTGCAATGAGCAGTTCTTC. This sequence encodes CASTLSSLGLSCNEQFF.

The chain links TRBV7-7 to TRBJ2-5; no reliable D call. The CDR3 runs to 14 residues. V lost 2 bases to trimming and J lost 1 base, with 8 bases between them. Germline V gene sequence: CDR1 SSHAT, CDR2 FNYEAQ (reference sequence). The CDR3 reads CASSLSGFQETQYF. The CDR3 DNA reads TGTGCCAGCAGCTTAAGTGGGTTCCAAGAGACCCAGTACTTC.

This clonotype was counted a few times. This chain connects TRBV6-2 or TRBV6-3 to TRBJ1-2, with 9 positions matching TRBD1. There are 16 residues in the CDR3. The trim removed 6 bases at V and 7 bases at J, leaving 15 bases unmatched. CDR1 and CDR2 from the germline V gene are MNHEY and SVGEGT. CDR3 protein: CASRHRGLQRTSGYTF. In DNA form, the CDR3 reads TGTGCCAGCAGACACAGGGGGCTGCAACGTACTTCTGGCTACACCTTC.

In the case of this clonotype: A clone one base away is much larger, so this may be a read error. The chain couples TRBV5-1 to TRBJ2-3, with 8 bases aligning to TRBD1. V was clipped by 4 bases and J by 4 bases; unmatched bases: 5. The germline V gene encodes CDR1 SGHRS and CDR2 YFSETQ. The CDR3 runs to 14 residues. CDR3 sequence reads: CASSHRGTADTQYF. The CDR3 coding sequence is TGCGCCAGCAGCCACAGGGGGACCGCAGATACGCAGTATTTT.

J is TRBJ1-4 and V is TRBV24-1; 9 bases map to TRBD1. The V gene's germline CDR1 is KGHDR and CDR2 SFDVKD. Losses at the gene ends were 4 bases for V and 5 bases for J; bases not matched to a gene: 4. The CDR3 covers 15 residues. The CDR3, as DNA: TGTGCCACCAGTGACCCGGGACAGGGAAATGAAAAACTGTTTTTT. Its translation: CATSDPGQGNEKLFF.

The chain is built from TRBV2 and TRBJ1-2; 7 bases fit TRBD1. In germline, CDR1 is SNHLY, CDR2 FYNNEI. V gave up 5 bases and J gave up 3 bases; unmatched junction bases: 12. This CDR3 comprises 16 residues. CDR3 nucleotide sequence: TGTGCCAGCAGTTGGAGCCAGGGGGAGAAATACTATGGCTACACCTTC. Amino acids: CASSWSQGEKYYGYTF.

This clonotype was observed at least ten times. The CDR3 DNA reads TGTGCCAGCAGCGCCACAGGGGATATGGCTTTCTTT. As protein: CASSATGDMAFF. The genes are TRBV5-8 and TRBJ1-1; 7 nucleotides match TRBD1. The CDR3 totals 12 residues. V lost 4 bases, J lost 11 bases, and 8 bases stayed unmatched. The germline V gene has CDR1 SGHTS and CDR2 YDEGEE.